This T cell receptor (beta chain) was captured by sequencing in a study of cytomegalovirus exposure and HLA in healthy donors. About the research overall: Early released data had approximately 86 million unique TCRs, all coming from HLA-typed donors. Overall study results and limits: In a later analysis, a missense DCLRE1C variant was linked to TCR beta V- and J-gene trimming. TCR beta chains numbering approximately 150 were designated cytomegalovirus-associated. Most of the CMV-associated TCR beta chains (in a later analysis) appeared to be HLA-restricted.

The PCR made use of 60 Vbeta and 13 Jbeta primers. The protocol was immunoSEQ multiplex PCR, while the TCRdb copy is restricted to in-frame clones and leaves out a portion. Its clone listing holds 95,000 to 150,000 clones. As to this clone: Its antigen is unidentified.

The ends were cut back, 3 bases at V and 4 bases at J, with 14 bases in the middle. This CDR3 is built from 15 residues. CDR1 and CDR2 (germline): SGDLS, YYNGEE. Sequencing was performed on PBMCs. V is TRBV9 and J is TRBJ2-1; D remains ambiguous. This clonotype originated in a man younger than 35 in good health and CMV-seronegative. DNA of the CDR3: TGTGCCAGCAGCGAACTGACTGGAACTTACAATGAGCAGTTCTTC. Its translation: CASSELTGTYNEQFF.